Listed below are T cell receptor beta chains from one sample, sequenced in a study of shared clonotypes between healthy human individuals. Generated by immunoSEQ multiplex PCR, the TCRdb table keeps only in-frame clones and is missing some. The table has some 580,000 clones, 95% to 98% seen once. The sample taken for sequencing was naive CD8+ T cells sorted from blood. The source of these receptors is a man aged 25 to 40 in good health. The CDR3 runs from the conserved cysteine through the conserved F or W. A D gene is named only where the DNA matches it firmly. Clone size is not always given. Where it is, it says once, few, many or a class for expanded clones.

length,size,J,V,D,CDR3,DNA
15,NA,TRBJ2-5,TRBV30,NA,CAWSRSGTHQETQYF,TGTGCCTGGAGTAGATCCGGGACACACCAAGAGACCCAGTACTTC
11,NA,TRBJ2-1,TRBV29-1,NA,CSVFRWDEQFF,TGCAGCGTGTTCAGGTGGGATGAGCAGTTCTTC
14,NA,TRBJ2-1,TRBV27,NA,CASSLQSGVNEQFF,TGTGCCAGCAGTTTACAGTCCGGGGTCAATGAGCAGTTCTTC
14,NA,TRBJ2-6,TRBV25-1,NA,CASSDTSGANVLTF,TGTGCCAGCAGTGACACGTCTGGGGCCAACGTCCTGACTTTC
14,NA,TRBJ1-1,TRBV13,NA,CASTEGLTKTEAFF,TGTGCCAGCACCGAGGGACTGACGAAAACTGAAGCTTTCTTT
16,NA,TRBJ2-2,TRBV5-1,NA,CASSWRGGPNTGELFF,TGCGCCAGCAGCTGGCGTGGGGGACCGAACACCGGGGAGCTGTTTTTT
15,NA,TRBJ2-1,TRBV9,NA,CASSPHGGPRNEQFF,TGTGCCAGCAGCCCGCACGGGGGGCCAAGAAATGAGCAGTTCTTC
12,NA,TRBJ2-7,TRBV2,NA,CATQGGHYEQYF,TGTGCCACTCAGGGGGGGCACTACGAGCAGTACTTC
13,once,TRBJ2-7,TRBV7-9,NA,CASSFESPWEQYF,TGTGCCAGCAGCTTCGAGTCACCCTGGGAGCAGTACTTC
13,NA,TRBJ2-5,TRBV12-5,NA,CASGTTGFWTQYF,TGTGCTAGTGGGACCACAGGGTTTTGGACCCAGTACTTC
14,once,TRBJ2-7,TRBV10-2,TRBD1,CASSSDRGFHEQYF,TGCGCCAGCTCCTCCGACAGGGGGTTCCACGAGCAGTACTTC
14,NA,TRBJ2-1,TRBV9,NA,CASSVAGVFDEQFF,TGTGCCAGCAGCGTAGCGGGAGTCTTCGATGAGCAGTTCTTC
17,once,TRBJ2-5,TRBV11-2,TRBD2,CASSFEEASGRGETQYF,TGTGCCAGCAGCTTTGAAGAGGCTAGCGGGAGGGGGGAGACCCAGTACTTC
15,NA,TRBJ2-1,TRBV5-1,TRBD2,CASSWASGTYNEQFF,TGCGCCAGCAGCTGGGCGAGCGGGACCTACAATGAGCAGTTCTTC
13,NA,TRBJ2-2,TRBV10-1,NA,CASKRENTGELFF,TGCGCCAGCAAACGAGAGAACACCGGGGAGCTGTTTTTT
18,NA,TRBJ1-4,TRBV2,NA,CASSEGLRGGSTNEKLFF,TGTGCCAGCAGTGAAGGTCTCCGGGGGGGATCAACTAATGAAAAACTGTTTTTT
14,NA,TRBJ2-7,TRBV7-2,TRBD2,CASQARGTAYEQYF,TGTGCCAGCCAAGCGCGGGGGACCGCCTACGAGCAGTACTTC
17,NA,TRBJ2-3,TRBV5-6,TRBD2,CASSLEGAGGPADTQYF,TGTGCCAGCAGCTTGGAGGGAGCGGGAGGGCCGGCAGATACGCAGTATTTT
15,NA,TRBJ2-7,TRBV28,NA,CASTARELVFYEQYF,TGTGCCAGCACCGCCCGGGAGCTGGTCTTCTACGAGCAGTACTTC
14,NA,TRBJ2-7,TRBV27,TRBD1,CASSPGQGHYEQYF,TGTGCCAGCAGTCCGGGACAGGGTCACTACGAGCAGTACTTC
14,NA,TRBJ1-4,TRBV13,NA,CASSLGLEGEKLFF,TGTGCCAGCAGCTTAGGCCTGGAAGGGGAAAAACTGTTTTTT
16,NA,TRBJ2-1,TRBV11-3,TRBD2,CASSAYTSGRTDEQFF,TGTGCCAGCAGCGCGTATACTAGCGGGAGGACCGATGAGCAGTTCTTC
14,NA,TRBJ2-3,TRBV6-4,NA,CASSAGRDTDTQYF,TGTGCCAGCAGTGCGGGCAGGGACACAGATACGCAGTATTTT
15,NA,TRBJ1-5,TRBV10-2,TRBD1,CASGRQGRSDQPQHF,TGCGCCAGCGGACGACAGGGACGATCGGATCAGCCCCAGCATTTT
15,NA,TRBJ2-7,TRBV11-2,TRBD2,CASSLGLAGVYEQYF,TGTGCCAGCAGCTTGGGACTAGCGGGAGTATACGAGCAGTACTTC
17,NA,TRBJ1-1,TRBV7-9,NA,CASSLLFGQNMNTEAFF,TGTGCCAGCAGCTTACTCTTTGGACAAAATATGAACACTGAAGCTTTCTTT
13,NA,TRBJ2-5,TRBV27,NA,CASSSPLQETQYF,TGTGCCAGCAGTTCGCCGCTCCAAGAGACCCAGTACTTC
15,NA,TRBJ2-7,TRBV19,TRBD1,CASSQGQGAPYEQYF,TGTGCCAGTAGCCAGGGACAGGGGGCTCCCTACGAGCAGTACTTC
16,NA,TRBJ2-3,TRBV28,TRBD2,CASSFFSGTITDTQYF,TGTGCCAGCAGTTTTTTTAGCGGGACTATCACAGATACGCAGTATTTT
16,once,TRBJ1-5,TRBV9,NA,CASSVASHGPNQPQHF,TGTGCCAGCAGCGTAGCCTCTCATGGACCCAATCAGCCCCAGCATTTT
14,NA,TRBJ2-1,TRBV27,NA,CASSSSENYNEQFF,TGTGCCAGCTCCTCTAGCGAGAATTACAATGAGCAGTTCTTC
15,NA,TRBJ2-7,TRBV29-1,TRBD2,CSVSAGTRISYEQYF,TGCAGCGTGAGCGCCGGGACTAGAATATCCTACGAGCAGTACTTC
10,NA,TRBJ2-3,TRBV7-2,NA,CASSGDTQYF,TGTGCCAGCAGCGGTGATACGCAGTATTTT
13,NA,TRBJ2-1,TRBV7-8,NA,CASSLSSYNEQFF,TGTGCCAGCAGCTTGTCATCCTACAATGAGCAGTTCTTC
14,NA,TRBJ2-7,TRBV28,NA,CASSGPGLTYEQYF,TGTGCCAGCAGTGGTCCGGGACTTACCTACGAGCAGTACTTC
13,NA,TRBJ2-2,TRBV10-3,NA,CASWVPNTGELFF,TGTGCCAGCTGGGTTCCGAACACCGGGGAGCTGTTTTTT
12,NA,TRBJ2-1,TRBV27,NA,CASSPGAVEQFF,TGTGCCAGCAGCCCAGGGGCAGTTGAGCAGTTCTTC
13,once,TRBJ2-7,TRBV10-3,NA,CAISEPMDYEQYF,TGTGCCATCAGTGAGCCTATGGATTACGAGCAGTACTTC
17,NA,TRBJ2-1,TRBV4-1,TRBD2,CASSFRTSGSSYNEQFF,TGCGCCAGCAGCTTCCGGACTAGCGGGAGCTCCTACAATGAGCAGTTCTTC
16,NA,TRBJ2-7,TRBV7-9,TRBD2,CASSFVTSGEIYEQYF,TGTGCCAGCAGCTTTGTGACTAGCGGGGAGATCTACGAGCAGTACTTC
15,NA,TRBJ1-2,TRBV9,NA,CASSGGTEYYYGYTF,TGTGCCAGCAGCGGAGGGACCGAATATTACTATGGCTACACCTTC
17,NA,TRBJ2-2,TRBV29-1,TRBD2,CSVEVVSGSSNTGELFF,TGCAGCGTTGAAGTGGTTAGCGGGAGTTCGAACACCGGGGAGCTGTTTTTT
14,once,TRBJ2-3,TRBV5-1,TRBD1,CASSAGQVLDTQYF,TGCGCCAGCAGCGCGGGACAGGTGCTAGATACGCAGTATTTT
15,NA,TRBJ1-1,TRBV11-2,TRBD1,CASSLGQGLFTEAFF,TGTGCCAGCAGCTTAGGACAGGGCTTATTCACTGAAGCTTTCTTT
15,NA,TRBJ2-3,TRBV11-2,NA,CASTLQGGRTDTQYF,TGTGCCAGCACCCTACAGGGCGGGCGCACAGATACGCAGTATTTT
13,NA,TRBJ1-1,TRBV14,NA,CASSHLVSTEAFF,TGTGCCAGCAGCCATTTGGTATCTACTGAAGCTTTCTTT
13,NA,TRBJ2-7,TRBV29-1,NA,CSVEVENSYEQYF,TGCAGCGTTGAGGTGGAGAACTCCTACGAGCAGTACTTC
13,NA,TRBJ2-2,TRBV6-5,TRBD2,CASSLAGTGELFF,TGTGCCAGCTCCCTAGCGGGGACCGGGGAGCTGTTTTTT
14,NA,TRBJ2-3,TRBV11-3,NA,CASSGSSSTDTQYF,TGTGCCAGCAGCGGGAGTTCTAGCACAGATACGCAGTATTTT
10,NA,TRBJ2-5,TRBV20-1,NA,CSASAQGGYF,TGCAGTGCCTCGGCGCAGGGTGGGTACTTC
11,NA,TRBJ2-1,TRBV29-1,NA,CSAEVYNEQFF,TGCAGCGCCGAGGTATATAATGAGCAGTTCTTC
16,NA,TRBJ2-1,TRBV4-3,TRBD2,CASSQDNREGRYEQFF,TGCGCCAGCAGCCAAGATAACCGGGAGGGCCGCTATGAGCAGTTCTTC
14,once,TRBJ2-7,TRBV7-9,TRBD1,CASSARDRVDEQYF,TGTGCCAGCAGCGCTCGGGACAGGGTCGACGAGCAGTACTTC
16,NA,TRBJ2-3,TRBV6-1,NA,CASSEWRGISTDTQYF,TGTGCCAGCAGTGAATGGCGCGGGATTAGCACAGATACGCAGTATTTT